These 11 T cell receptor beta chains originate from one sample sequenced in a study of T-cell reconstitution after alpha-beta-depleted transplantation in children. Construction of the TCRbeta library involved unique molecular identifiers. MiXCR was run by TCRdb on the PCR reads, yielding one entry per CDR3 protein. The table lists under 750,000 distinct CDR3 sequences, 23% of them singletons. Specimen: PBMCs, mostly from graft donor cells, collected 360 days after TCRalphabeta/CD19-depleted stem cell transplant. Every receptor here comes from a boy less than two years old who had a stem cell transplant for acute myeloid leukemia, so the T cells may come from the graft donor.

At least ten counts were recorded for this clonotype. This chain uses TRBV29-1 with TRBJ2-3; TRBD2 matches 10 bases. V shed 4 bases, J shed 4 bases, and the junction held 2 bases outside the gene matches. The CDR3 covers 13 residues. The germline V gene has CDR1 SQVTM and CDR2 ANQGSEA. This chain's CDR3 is CSVASGGSDTQYF. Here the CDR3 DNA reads TGCAGCGTTGCTAGCGGGGGTTCAGATACGCAGTATTTT.

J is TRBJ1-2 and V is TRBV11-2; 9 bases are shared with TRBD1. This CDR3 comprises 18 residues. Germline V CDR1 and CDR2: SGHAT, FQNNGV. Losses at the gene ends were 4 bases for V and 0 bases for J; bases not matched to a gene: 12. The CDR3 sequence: CASSWYPGQGLANYGYTF. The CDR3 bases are TGTGCCAGCAGCTGGTACCCGGGACAGGGCCTAGCTAACTATGGCTACACCTTC. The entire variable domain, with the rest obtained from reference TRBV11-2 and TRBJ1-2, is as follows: EAGVAQSPRYKIIEKRQSVAFWCNPISGHATLYWYQQILGQGPKLLIQFQNNGVVDDSQLPKDRFSAERLKGVDSTLKIQPAKLEDSAVYLCASSWYPGQGLANYGYTFGSGTRLTVV.

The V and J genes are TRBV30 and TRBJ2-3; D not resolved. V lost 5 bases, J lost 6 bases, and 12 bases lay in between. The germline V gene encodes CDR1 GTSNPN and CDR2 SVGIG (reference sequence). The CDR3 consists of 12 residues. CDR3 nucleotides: TGTGCCTGGGAGGTTCGTGTCGATACGCAGTATTTT. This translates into CAWEVRVDTQYF.

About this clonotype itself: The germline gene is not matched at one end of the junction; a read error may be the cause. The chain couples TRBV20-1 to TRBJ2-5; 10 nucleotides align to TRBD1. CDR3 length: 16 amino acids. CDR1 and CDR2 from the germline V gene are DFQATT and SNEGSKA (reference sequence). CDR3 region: CCARGFARDRGVAQYF. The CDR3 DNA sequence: TGCTGTGCTAGGGGCTTCGCGAGGGACAGGGGTGTCGCCCAGTACTTC.

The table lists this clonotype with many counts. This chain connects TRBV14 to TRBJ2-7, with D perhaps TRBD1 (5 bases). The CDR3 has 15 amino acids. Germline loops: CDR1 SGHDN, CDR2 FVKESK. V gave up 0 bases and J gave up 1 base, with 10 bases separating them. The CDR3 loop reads CASSQDLDKSYEQYF. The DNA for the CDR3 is TGTGCCAGCAGCCAAGATTTGGACAAGTCCTACGAGCAGTACTTC.

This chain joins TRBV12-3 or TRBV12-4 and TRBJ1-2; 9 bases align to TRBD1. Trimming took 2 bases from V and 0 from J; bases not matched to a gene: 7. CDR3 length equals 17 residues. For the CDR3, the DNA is TGTGCCAGCAGTTTAAGGGACAGGGACCCATCTAACTATGGCTACACCTTC. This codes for CASSLRDRDPSNYGYTF.

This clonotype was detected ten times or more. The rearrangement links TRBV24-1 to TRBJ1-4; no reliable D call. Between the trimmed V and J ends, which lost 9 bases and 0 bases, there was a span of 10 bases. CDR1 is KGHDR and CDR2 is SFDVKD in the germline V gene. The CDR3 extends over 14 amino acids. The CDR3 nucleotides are TGTGCCACCTCCGCGGGGACAACTAATGAAAAACTGTTTTTT. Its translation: CATSAGTTNEKLFF.

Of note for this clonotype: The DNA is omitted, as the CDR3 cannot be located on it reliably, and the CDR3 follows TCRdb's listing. The CDR3 loop reads CASSLIWASGSFSHF. The chain has TRBV7-2 and TRBJ2-7; the table gives TRBD2 as D, unverified against the DNA. The CDR3 length is 15 residues, termini included. Germline CDR1 and CDR2: SGHTA and FQGNSA.

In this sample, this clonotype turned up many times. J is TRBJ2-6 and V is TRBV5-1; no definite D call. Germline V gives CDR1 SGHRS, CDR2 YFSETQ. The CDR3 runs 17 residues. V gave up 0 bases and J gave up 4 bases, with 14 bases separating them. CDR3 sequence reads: CASSLGRAGLGANVLTF. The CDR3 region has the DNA TGCGCCAGCAGCTTGGGTAGGGCCGGGTTAGGGGCCAACGTCCTGACTTTC.

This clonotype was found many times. The CDR3 loop reads CSASFGSAYYNEQFF. DNA of the CDR3: TGCAGTGCTAGTTTCGGCTCGGCATACTACAATGAGCAGTTCTTC. The chain is built from TRBV20-1 and TRBJ2-1, with D unresolved. The CDR3 consists of 15 residues. V shed 3 bases and J shed 3 bases, with 15 bases lying between them. The germline V gene encodes CDR1 DFQATT and CDR2 SNEGSKA (reference sequence).

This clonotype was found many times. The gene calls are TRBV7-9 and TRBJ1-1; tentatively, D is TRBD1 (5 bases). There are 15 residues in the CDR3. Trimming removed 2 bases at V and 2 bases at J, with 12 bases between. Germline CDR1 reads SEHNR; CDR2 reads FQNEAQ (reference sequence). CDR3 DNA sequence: TGTGCCAGCAGCTTAATAGGGGCGTCAAACACTGAAGCTTTCTTT. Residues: CASSLIGASNTEAFF.